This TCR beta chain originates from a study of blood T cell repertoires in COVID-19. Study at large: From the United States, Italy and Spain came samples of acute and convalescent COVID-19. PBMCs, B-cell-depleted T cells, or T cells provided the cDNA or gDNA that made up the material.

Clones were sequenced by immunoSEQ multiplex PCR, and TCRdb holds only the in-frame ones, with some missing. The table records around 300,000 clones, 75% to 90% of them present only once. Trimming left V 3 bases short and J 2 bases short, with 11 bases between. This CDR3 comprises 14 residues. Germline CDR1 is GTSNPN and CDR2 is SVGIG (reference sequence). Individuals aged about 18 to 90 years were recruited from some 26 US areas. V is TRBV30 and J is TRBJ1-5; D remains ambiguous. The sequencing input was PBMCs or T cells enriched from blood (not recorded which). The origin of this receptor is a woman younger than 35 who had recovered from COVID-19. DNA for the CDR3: TGTGCCTGGAGCTTCCGGGGAGGCAATCAGCCCCAGCATTTT. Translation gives CAWSFRGGNQPQHF. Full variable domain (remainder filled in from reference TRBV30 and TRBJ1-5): SQTIHQWPATLVQPVGSPLSLECTVEGTSNPNLYWYRQAAGRGLQLLFYSVGIGQISSEVPQNLSASRPQDRQFILSSKKLLLSDSGFYLCAWSFRGGNQPQHFGDGTRLSIL.